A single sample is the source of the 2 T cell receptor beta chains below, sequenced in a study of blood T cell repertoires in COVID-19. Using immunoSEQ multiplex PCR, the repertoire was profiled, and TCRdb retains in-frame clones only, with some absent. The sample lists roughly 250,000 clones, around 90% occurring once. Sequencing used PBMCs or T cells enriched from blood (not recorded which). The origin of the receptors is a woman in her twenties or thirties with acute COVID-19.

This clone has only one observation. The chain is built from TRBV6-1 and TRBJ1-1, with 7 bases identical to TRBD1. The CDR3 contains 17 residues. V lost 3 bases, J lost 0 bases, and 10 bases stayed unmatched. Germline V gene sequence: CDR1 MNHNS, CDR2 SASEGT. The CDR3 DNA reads TGTGCCAGCAGTGATTCACAGGGGAAGGGGATGAACACTGAAGCTTTCTTT. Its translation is CASSDSQGKGMNTEAFF.

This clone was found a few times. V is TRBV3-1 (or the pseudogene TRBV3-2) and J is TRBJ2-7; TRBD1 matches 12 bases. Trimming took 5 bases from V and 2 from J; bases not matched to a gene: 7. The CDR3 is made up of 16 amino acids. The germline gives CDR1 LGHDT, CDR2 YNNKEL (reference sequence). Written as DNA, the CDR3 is TGTGCCAGCAGCTCCGGGACAGGGGGCGCTCCCTACGAGCAGTACTTC. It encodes CASSSGTGGAPYEQYF.